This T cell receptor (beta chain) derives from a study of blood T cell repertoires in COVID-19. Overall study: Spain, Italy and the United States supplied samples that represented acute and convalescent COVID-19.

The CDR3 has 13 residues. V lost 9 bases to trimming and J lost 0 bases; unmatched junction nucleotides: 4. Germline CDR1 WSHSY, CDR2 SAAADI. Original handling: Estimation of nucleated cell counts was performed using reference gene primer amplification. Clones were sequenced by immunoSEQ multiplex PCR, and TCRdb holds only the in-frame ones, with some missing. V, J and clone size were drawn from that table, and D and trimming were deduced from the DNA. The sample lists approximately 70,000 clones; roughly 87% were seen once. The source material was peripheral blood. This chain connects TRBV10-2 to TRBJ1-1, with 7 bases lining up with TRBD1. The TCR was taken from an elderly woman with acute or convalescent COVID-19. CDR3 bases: TGCGCCAGTACAGGGGAGGTGAACACTGAAGCTTTCTTT. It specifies CASTGEVNTEAFF.